The source of this T cell receptor (beta chain) is a study of blood T cells in healthy people across ages. Study-level points and caveats: TCR beta diversity tracked closely with naive T cell percentage.

The V gene lost 5 bases and the J gene lost 13 bases, with 21 bases spanning the gap. Germline V gene data show CDR1 as SGHTA and CDR2 as FQGNSA. The CDR3 runs 14 residues. About this clonotype itself: The antigen remains undetermined.

The authors ran a second PCR of 7 to 11 cycles using a sample-barcoded 5' primer and a J-beta primer mix. TCRdb analysed the 5' RACE reads with MiXCR anew, one entry per CDR3 protein. The table records approximately 810,000 distinct CDR3 sequences, roughly 34% of them present only once. This clonotype was obtained from a man between 18 and 35 years old in good health. The rearrangement links TRBV7-2 to TRBJ2-1, with D perhaps TRBD1 (7 bases). The sample comprised blood. DNA for the CDR3: TGTGCCAGCAGCCCCAGACAGGGCGGGGAGACCCAGTTCTTC. Amino acids: CASSPRQGGETQFF.